This T cell receptor beta chain was observed in a study of human T cells and chemical hapten exposure. TCRdb analysed the RACE reads with MiXCR anew, one entry per CDR3 protein. Seen here are over 150,000 distinct CDR3 sequences, around 30% observed once, and the top ten hold 2% to 2.5%. The J segment lost 4 bases and the V segment lost 3 bases, leaving 2 bases of the junction unmatched. This CDR3 is built from 13 residues. CDR1 SGDLS and CDR2 YYNGEE come from the germline V gene. The time point was: patch test 3, about 24 weeks after DPC sensitization. The sample's treatment: therapeutic diphenylcyclopropenone sensitization with weekly scalp DPC. The table lists this clonotype with a few counts.

Sequences were derived from whole blood, sampled in connection with sensitization to the hapten diphenylcyclopropenone (DPC). The sequence was collected from a woman younger than 35 with alopecia areata. Some clones in this sample may be carry-over from other donors' samples. The genes are TRBV9 and TRBJ2-3; 7 bases map to TRBD2. The CDR3 spells CASSGTRADTQYF. The CDR3 DNA reads TGTGCCAGCAGCGGGACTAGGGCAGATACGCAGTATTTT.